These 26 T cell receptor beta chains share one sample of origin, sequenced in a study of tumor-infiltrating lymphocytes in primary liver carcinoma. The source material, about 19-30 mg of unsorted bulk tissue, was used to co-extract RNA and DNA. Using a constant-region primer together with ProtoScript II reverse transcriptase, TCR beta cDNA was made from approximately 500 ng of total RNA. Each TCR beta library was derived from three nested multiplex PCR rounds that employed slightly modified ARM-PCR. Primers for the first two PCR rounds were TRBV1-TRBV30 forward primers and a C-beta reverse primer (approximately 10 cycles per round). TCRdb used MiXCR to reprocess the multiplex PCR reads, holding one entry per CDR3 protein. This sample has 95,000 to 100,000 distinct CDR3 sequences, with about two thirds found just once. Sequencing was carried out using liver tumor tissue from sampling region 2. Described subset: tumor region T2, inferior pole. The source of these receptors is a woman aged 60 to 75 with primary liver carcinoma and hepatitis B virus infection.

A remark on this clonotype: This may be a read error, as it is one base from a much larger clone. This CDR3 is missing its conserved last phenylalanine or tryptophan, likely due to a read error. The chain uses TRBV4-1 and TRBJ2-1; unclear D gene. Germline values: CDR1 MGHRA, CDR2 YSYEKL. The CDR3 loop spans 13 amino acids. CDR3 sequence: CASNQDFYNEQFS. Written as DNA, the CDR3 is TGCGCCAGCAACCAAGATTTTTACAATGAGCAGTTCTCC.

Note on this clonotype: One end of the junction does not line up with germline, which may come from a read error. CDR3 amino acids: CANSQDPGQELGQPQHF. The CDR3 DNA reads as TGTGCCAACAGCCAAGACCCAGGACAGGAGCTGGGTCAGCCCCAGCATTTT. The genes are TRBV4-2 and TRBJ1-5; TRBD1 matches 7 bases. The germline V gene has CDR1 LGHNA and CDR2 YNFKEQ. The CDR3 is made up of 17 amino acids.

Details on this clonotype: One junction end disagrees with the germline gene, perhaps due to a read error. This chain uses TRBV11-3 with TRBJ2-2, with a weak D call TRBD2 (5 bases). There are 15 residues in the CDR3. Germline assignment: CDR1 SGHNT and CDR2 YENEEA. The CDR3 is CASSQEASSTVELFF. In DNA, the CDR3 is TGTGCCAGCAGCCAGGAGGCTAGCAGCACCGTGGAGCTGTTTTTT.

A word on this clonotype: The junction does not match germline at one end; this may be a read error. The chain recombines TRBV29-1 with TRBJ2-7; a possible D gene is TRBD1 (5 bases). The CDR3 length is 13 residues. Germline V CDR1 and CDR2: SQVTM, ANQGSEA. CDR3 in amino acids: CNIVIGEPYGQYF. Here the CDR3 DNA reads TGCAACATTGTGATAGGGGAACCCTACGGGCAGTACTTC.

Turning to this clonotype: Sequence at one end of the junction differs from germline and may be a read error. The chain links TRBV5-5 to TRBJ1-2; TRBD1 might be the D (5 bases). The length of the CDR3 is 16 residues. Germline CDR1 SGHKS, CDR2 YYEKEE (reference sequence). The CDR3 region has the DNA TGTGCCAGCAACTTGACTCTGGGACCGATAAACTATGGCTACACCTTC. Encoded protein: CASNLTLGPINYGYTF.

A note on this clonotype: No conserved phenylalanine or tryptophan ends this CDR3, so it is likely a read error. V is TRBV29-1 and J is TRBJ2-4; tentatively, D is TRBD1 or TRBD2 (5 bases each). Germline CDR1 and CDR2: SQVTM and ANQGSEA. This CDR3 is built from 13 residues. CDR3 nucleotide sequence: TGCAGAGTTGAACACGGGGCCCGAAACATACAGTACCTC. Protein sequence: CRVEHGARNIQYL.

The chain carries TRBV28 and TRBJ1-2; 9 bases fit TRBD1. After removal of 0 bases from V and 1 base from J, the junction contained 0 bases not matched to a gene. Germline-derived CDR1 and CDR2 are MDHEN and SYDVKM. This CDR3 is 15 amino acids long. Here the CDR3 reads CASSLWTGGNYGYTF. CDR3 nucleotides: TGTGCCAGCAGTTTATGGACAGGGGGTAACTATGGCTACACCTTC.

This clonotype was seen a few times. Lacking the conserved final phenylalanine or tryptophan, this CDR3 likely reflects a read error. The chain employs TRBV6-5 and TRBJ2-1; 7 bases align to TRBD1. Losses at the gene ends were 6 bases for V and 0 bases for J; bases not matched to a gene: 11. This CDR3 spans 17 amino acids. From germline, CDR1 is MNHEY and CDR2 SVGAGI. The CDR3: CASSREGAASSYNEQFS. DNA for the CDR3: TGTGCCAGCAGCCGAGAGGGGGCGGCGAGCTCCTACAATGAGCAGTTCTCC.

As concerns this clonotype: The CDR3 carries no conserved terminal phenylalanine or tryptophan, so it likely arises from a read error. No DNA is shown, since the ends of the CDR3 on it are uncertain; the CDR3 is the one TCRdb lists. The V gene is TRBV29-1, the J gene TRBJ1-2; the table names TRBD1, a call not compared with the DNA. The CDR3 numbers 15 amino acids, ends counted. Looked up from germline, CDR1 is SQVTM and CDR2 is ANQGSEA. CDR3 amino acids: CSVDRGAVGAGGYAL.

About this clonotype itself: Its ends do not fully match the called genes, so a read error is possible. The genes are TRBV5-1 and TRBJ2-1, with D tentatively TRBD2 (5 bases). The CDR3 is 13 residues long. The V gene's germline CDR1 is SGHRS and CDR2 YFSETQ. DNA of the CDR3: TGCGTCAGTCAAGCGGACTCCTACAATGATCAGTTCTTC. Protein: CVSQADSYNDQFF.

This clonotype was detected a few times. This chain connects TRBV30 to TRBJ2-2, with D uncertain. Germline-derived CDR1 and CDR2 are GTSNPN and SVGIG (reference sequence). The ends were cut back, 3 bases at V and 6 bases at J, with 17 bases in the middle. The CDR3 is 15 residues long. In nucleotides, the CDR3 is TGTGCCTGGAGCATAGCCCAGTTACTGGCCGGGGAGCTGTTTTTT. Translated: CAWSIAQLLAGELFF.

About this clonotype: The CDR3 carries no conserved terminal phenylalanine or tryptophan, so it likely arises from a read error. The limits of the CDR3 on the DNA are not certain, so only TCRdb's listed CDR3 is given. V gene TRBV11-2 combines with J gene TRBJ1-6. CDR1 SGHAT and CDR2 FQNNGV come from the germline V gene. The CDR3 region is 16 residues in length, termini included. Here the CDR3 reads CVSSLVRGTKNSPLHV.

As concerns this clonotype: This may arise from a read error, as a much more abundant clone is one base away. The chain carries TRBV28 and TRBJ2-3; weak D call: TRBD1 (5 bases). The CDR3 consists of 17 residues. Per germline, CDR1 MDHEN and CDR2 SYDVKM. As DNA, the CDR3 is TGTGCCAGCAGTTTAAGTGGGGCACAATATAGCAGAGATACGCAGTATTTT. As protein: CASSLSGAQYSRDTQYF.

The chain joins TRBV12-3 or TRBV12-4 to TRBJ2-1, with no clear D. Trimming left V 7 bases short and J 7 bases short, with 20 bases between. This CDR3 comprises 15 residues. The DNA for the CDR3 is TGTGCCAGCACTAGGGTTAGGGTGGATTATAATGAGCAGTTCTTC. It translates to CASTRVRVDYNEQFF.

This chain uses TRBV28 with TRBJ1-2; maybe TRBD1 (6 bases). Deletions cut 5 bases from V and 8 bases from J, with 9 bases between. The V gene's germline CDR1 is MDHEN and CDR2 SYDVKM. The CDR3 runs 11 residues. The CDR3 coding sequence is TGTGCCAGCAGTCGCACAGGGGGCTACACCTTC. Protein sequence: CASSRTGGYTF.

The chain links TRBV11-2 to TRBJ1-1; D perhaps matches TRBD1 (5 bases). V lost 9 bases to trimming and J lost 7 bases, with 39 bases between them. The CDR3 is 20 residues long. Germline CDR1 SGHAT, CDR2 FQNNGV. The CDR3 nucleotides are TGTGCCAGTAGCCCACATCAGCACGGACACCTTCGCTTTTGGGATTATGAAGCTTTCTTT. Its protein product is CASSPHQHGHLRFWDYEAFF. The entire variable domain, with the rest obtained from reference TRBV11-2 and TRBJ1-1, is as follows: EAGVAQSPRYKIIEKRQSVAFWCNPISGHATLYWYQQILGQGPKLLIQFQNNGVVDDSQLPKDRFSAERLKGVDSTLKIQPAKLEDSAVYLCASSPHQHGHLRFWDYEAFFGQGTRLTVV.

Worth noting for this clonotype: One end of the junction fails to match germline, which may point to a read error. V and J are TRBV29-1 and TRBJ2-5; possible D gene TRBD1, 7 bases. The CDR3 is 12 residues long. Looked up from germline, CDR1 is SQVTM and CDR2 is ANQGSEA. The CDR3 loop is CSVGQGGETQCF. The DNA for the CDR3 is TGCAGCGTTGGACAGGGAGGTGAGACCCAGTGCTTC.

The J gene is TRBJ2-7, the V gene TRBV12-2; the DNA was not used to check the table's D call, TRBD1. TRBV12-2 constitutes a pseudogene. This CDR3 has 18 residues. CDR3 nucleotides: TGTGCAAGTCGCTTAGTGCGGTCCAAGGGGTCGAGCTCCTACGAGCAGTACTTC. This sequence encodes CASRLVRSKGSSSYEQYF.

A note on this clonotype: The junction and the germline gene differ at one end; a read error may be behind it. CDR3 residues: CTSSQDVTSKETQYF. CDR3 sequence (DNA): TGTACCAGTAGCCAAGACGTGACTTCAAAAGAGACCCAGTACTTC. This rearrangement joins TRBV4-2 to TRBJ2-5; no clear D. CDR3 size: 15 residues. From germline, CDR1 is LGHNA and CDR2 YNFKEQ.

Remarks on this clonotype: Since no conserved phenylalanine or tryptophan closes the CDR3, a read error is the likely cause. The J gene is TRBJ2-1, the V gene TRBV6-1, with D perhaps assigned TRBD1 or TRBD2 (5 bases each). The CDR3 consists of 16 residues. CDR1 MNHNS and CDR2 SASEGT come from the germline V gene. The chain's CDR3 is CASGEFGGLSYKEQFL. CDR3 coding DNA: TGTGCCAGCGGTGAATTTGGGGGTCTCAGCTACAAAGAGCAGTTCCTC.

This clonotype showed up many times. The V and J genes are TRBV13 and TRBJ2-3, with D tentatively TRBD1 (6 bases). Germline CDR1 PRHDT, CDR2 FYEKMQ (reference sequence). The V end lost 5 bases, the J end lost 0 bases, and 15 bases lay between the germline ends. The CDR3 totals 16 residues. The CDR3 nucleotides are TGTGCCAGCAGCCCCCAGACAGGTTTGAGCACAGATACGCAGTATTTT. This codes for CASSPQTGLSTDTQYF.

Many counts were recorded for this clonotype. The chain carries TRBV30 and TRBJ2-3, with D maybe TRBD1 (6 bases). CDR1 and CDR2 (germline): GTSNPN, SVGIG (reference sequence). The CDR3 is 13 residues long. V was trimmed by 3 bases and J by 1 base, leaving 8 bases between them. CDR3 residues: CAWRQGRTDTQYF. As DNA, the CDR3 is TGTGCCTGGAGACAGGGTCGCACAGATACGCAGTATTTT.

At least ten counts were recorded for this clonotype. The chain carries TRBV28 and TRBJ2-6; D unresolved. CDR3 length equals 14 residues. V lost 5 bases to trimming and J lost 0 bases, with 5 bases between them. Germline-derived CDR1 and CDR2 are MDHEN and SYDVKM. The CDR3 DNA reads TGTGCCAGCAGTCGCGCCTCTGGGGCCAACGTCCTGACTTTC. Protein product: CASSRASGANVLTF.

A note on this clonotype: A read error may account for a junction end that differs from germline. The V and J genes are TRBV10-3 and TRBJ2-7; 8 bases fit TRBD2. This CDR3 comprises 15 residues. Germline-derived CDR1 and CDR2 are ENHRY and SYGVKD. The CDR3 DNA reads as TGTGCCGTCAGCCGGGAGGGGAAAGGGTCCTACGAGCAGTACTTC. Translation gives CAVSREGKGSYEQYF.

This chain uses TRBV7-9 with TRBJ1-4, with D possibly TRBD1 on 5 matching bases. V lost 4 bases to trimming and J lost 7 bases, with 16 bases between them. This CDR3 region has 15 residues. The germline CDR1 and CDR2 sequences are SEHNR and FQNEAQ (reference sequence). CDR3 amino acids: CASSSDGTAREKLFF. Written as DNA, the CDR3 is TGTGCCAGCAGCTCAGACGGGACGGCCCGTGAAAAACTGTTTTTT.

With respect to this clonotype: The junction does not match germline at one end; this may be a read error. The chain is built from TRBV4-1 and TRBJ2-3; TRBD2 agrees at 15 bases. The CDR3 has 20 residues. CDR1 is MGHRA and CDR2 is YSYEKL in the germline V gene. The CDR3 region is CASSQAPLRTSGRAIDKQYF. CDR3 nucleotide sequence: TGCGCCAGCAGCCAAGCTCCCCTACGGACTAGCGGGAGGGCCATAGATAAGCAGTATTTT.